This T cell receptor (beta chain) originates from a study of blood T cells in healthy people across ages. Using a J-beta primer mix together with a sample-barcoded 5' primer, a second PCR was run for 7 to 11 cycles. MiXCR was run by TCRdb on the 5' RACE reads, yielding one entry per CDR3 protein. The table lists 650,000 to 800,000 distinct CDR3 sequences, about 42% of them singletons. Germline V gene data show CDR1 as MNHEY and CDR2 as SVGEGT. This CDR3 spans 14 amino acids. Trimming took 3 bases from V and 3 from J, leaving 12 bases between them. This clonotype was counted between two and nine times. No antigen is known for it. Overall study results and limits: Significant beta diversity loss was already apparent by age roughly 44, declining roughly linearly. Bulk PBMC profiling left naive and antigen-experienced comparisons inconclusive. Expanded clonotype changes were possibly confounded by unknown donor CMV status. More naive CD4+ cells and higher diversity marked long-lived donors relative to aged donors.

The sequenced material came from blood. V is TRBV6-2 or TRBV6-3 and J is TRBJ2-7; D gene ambiguous. This sequence was found in a man aged 55 to 70 in good health. The CDR3 DNA sequence: TGTGCCAGCAGTTATCTAGGGCCGAGCTACGAGCAGTACTTC. Translation: CASSYLGPSYEQYF.